This TCR beta chain was captured in a study of beta chain features in type 1 diabetes. Every single donor gave one heparinised blood draw, and these averaged about 100 mL. With regard to this clone: Its antigen is not identified.

Sequenced material consisted of expressed TCRB transcripts (all of the isolated RNA was reverse transcribed). The protocol was immunoSEQ multiplex PCR, while the TCRdb copy is restricted to in-frame clones and leaves out a portion. The repertoire holds hundreds of thousands of clones, 14% to 15% seen once, with less than 0.02% in the top ten. General study findings and limits: PCR might pick shorter templates more often, in the same way for patients and controls. Insertions were fewer and deletions more numerous at VDJ junctions in type 1 diabetes patients. A cDNA-based sequencing approach could over-represent cells with high TCR expression. TCRB CDR3 length was moderately but significantly reduced in all four CD4+ subsets of Type 1 diabetes patients.

CDR3 length equals 15 residues. The ends lost 8 bases at V and 4 bases at J; junction bases unmatched: 11. Germline-derived CDR1 and CDR2 are MNHEY and SVGAGI. The clonotype comes from a man aged 18 to 30 with type 1 diabetes. Sequences were obtained from naive CD4+ T cells from blood. The V gene is TRBV6-5, the J gene TRBJ2-1; 7 bases map to TRBD1. The CDR3: CASRPGGQVYNEQFF. CDR3 DNA: TGTGCCAGCCGACCCGGAGGACAGGTTTACAATGAGCAGTTCTTC.